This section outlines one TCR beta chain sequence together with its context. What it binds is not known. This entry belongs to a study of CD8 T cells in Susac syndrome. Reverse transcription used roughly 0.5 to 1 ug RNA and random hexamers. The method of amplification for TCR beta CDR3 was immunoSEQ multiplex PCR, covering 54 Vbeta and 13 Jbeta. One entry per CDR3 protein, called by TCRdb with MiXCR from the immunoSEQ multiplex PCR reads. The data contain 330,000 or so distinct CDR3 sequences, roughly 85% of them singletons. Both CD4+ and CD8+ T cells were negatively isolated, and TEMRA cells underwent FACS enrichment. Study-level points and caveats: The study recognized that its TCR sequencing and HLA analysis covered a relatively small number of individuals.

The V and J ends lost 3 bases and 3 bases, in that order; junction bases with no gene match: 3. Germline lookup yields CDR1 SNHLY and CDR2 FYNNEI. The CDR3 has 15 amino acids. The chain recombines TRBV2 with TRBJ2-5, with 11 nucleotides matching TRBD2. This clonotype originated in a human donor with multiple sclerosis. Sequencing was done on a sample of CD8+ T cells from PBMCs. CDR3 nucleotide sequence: TGTGCCAGCAGTGATGGGACTAGCGGAGAAGAGACCCAGTACTTC. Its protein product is CASSDGTSGEETQYF. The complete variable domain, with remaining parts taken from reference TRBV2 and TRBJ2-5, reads EPEVTQTPSHQVTQMGQEVILRCVPISNHLYFYWYRQILGQKVEFLVSFYNNEISEKSEIFDDQFSVERPDGSNFTLKIRSTKLEDSAMYFCASSDGTSGEETQYFGPGTRLLVL.